One and the same sample provided the 29 T cell receptor beta chains below, sequenced in a study of cytomegalovirus exposure and HLA in healthy donors (dated by TCRdb to the late 2010s). The library relied on the immunoSEQ multiplex PCR assay. The multiplex PCR relied on a mix of 60 forward primers for TCR Vbeta segments and 13 reverse primers for TCR Jbeta segments. Not all clones reach the TCRdb copy of this immuneACCESS table, which keeps in-frame sequences only. Checked studies attribute under half of the gap to unresolved V genes and leave the rest unexplained. Here the sample has about 180,000 clones; more than 65% occur a single time. 2% to 3% of the sample is held by the ten biggest clonotypes. Sequenced sample: PBMCs. The receptors were gathered from a woman aged 25-40 years in good health and CMV-seropositive.

V gene TRBV28 combines with J gene TRBJ2-7; 10 bases are shared with TRBD2. This CDR3 comprises 13 residues. Germline V gives CDR1 MDHEN, CDR2 SYDVKM. The J segment lost 9 bases and the V segment lost 6 bases, leaving 8 bases of the junction unmatched. The CDR3 DNA reads TGTGCCAGCAGCCGAGCGGGGGGGCGGGCGCAGTACTTC. This codes for CASSRAGGRAQYF. Variable domain in full (rest from reference TRBV28 and TRBJ2-7): DVKVTQSSRYLVKRTGEKVFLECVQDMDHENMFWYRQDPGLGLRLIYFSYDVKMKEKGDIPEGYSVSREKKERFSLILESASTNQTSMYLCASSRAGGRAQYFGPGTRLTVT.

This chain's CDR3 is CASSLPPTGAGNTIYF. CDR3 DNA: TGTGCCAGCAGTCTTCCTCCCACAGGGGCTGGAAACACCATATATTTT. V usage is TRBV28 and J usage is TRBJ1-3, with 7 bases that match TRBD1. The CDR3 has 16 amino acids. V was pared by 5 bases and J by 2 bases, with 9 bases of the junction left unmatched. CDR1 and CDR2 (germline): MDHEN, SYDVKM.

V is TRBV28 and J is TRBJ1-1; 12 bases agree with TRBD1. Per germline, CDR1 MDHEN and CDR2 SYDVKM. V lost 0 bases and J lost 3; bases outside the gene matches: 5. The CDR3 length is 17 residues. DNA of the CDR3: TGTGCCAGCAGTTTATGGGGACAGGGGGCGAGGGACACTGAAGCTTTCTTT. It specifies CASSLWGQGARDTEAFF. The complete variable domain, with remaining parts taken from reference TRBV28 and TRBJ1-1, reads DVKVTQSSRYLVKRTGEKVFLECVQDMDHENMFWYRQDPGLGLRLIYFSYDVKMKEKGDIPEGYSVSREKKERFSLILESASTNQTSMYLCASSLWGQGARDTEAFFGQGTRLTVV.

The chain carries TRBV2 and TRBJ2-5, with D unclear. The CDR3 is 15 amino acids. Per germline, CDR1 SNHLY and CDR2 FYNNEI. Trimming pared 3 bases from V and 5 bases from J, leaving 16 bases between. CDR3 nucleotide sequence: TGTGCCAGCAGTGAGAACGTCTACGATCTGGAGACCCAGTACTTC. Protein sequence: CASSENVYDLETQYF.

The gene calls are TRBV5-6 and TRBJ2-5; D call uncertain. The CDR3 loop spans 11 amino acids. V lost 4 bases to trimming and J lost 2 bases, with 3 bases between them. Germline lookup yields CDR1 SGHDT and CDR2 YYEEEE. The CDR3 reads CASSRQETQYF. CDR3 nucleotides: TGTGCCAGCAGCCGGCAAGAGACCCAGTACTTC.

The CDR3 DNA is TGTGCCAGCAGTGGGGACAGGGGGCTCACCTACGAGCAGTACTTC. This sequence encodes CASSGDRGLTYEQYF. The genes are TRBV2 and TRBJ2-7; 12 positions match TRBD1. CDR1 and CDR2 from the germline V gene are SNHLY and FYNNEI. The V gene end was trimmed by 4 bases and the J gene end by 2 bases; junction bases not matched to a gene: 3. The CDR3 length is 15 residues.

This sequence joins TRBV5-1 and TRBJ2-7; D might be TRBD2 (5 bases). The CDR3 has 13 residues. V was cut by 4 bases and J by 0 bases, with 8 bases left in between. From germline, CDR1 is SGHRS and CDR2 YFSETQ. The CDR3 region is CASSRGDSYEQYF. The DNA for the CDR3 is TGCGCCAGCAGCCGGGGTGACTCCTACGAGCAGTACTTC.

The chain carries TRBV30 and TRBJ1-4, with D unclear. V was pared by 2 bases and J by 7 bases, with 11 bases between. The CDR3 is 13 residues long. The V gene's germline CDR1 is GTSNPN and CDR2 SVGIG (reference sequence). CDR3 coding DNA: TGTGCCTGGAGTATCCCATGGGCTGAAAAACTGTTTTTT. Its protein is CAWSIPWAEKLFF.

This chain joins TRBV5-6 and TRBJ2-5; a possible D gene is TRBD2 (6 bases). The germline CDR1 and CDR2 sequences are SGHDT and YYEEEE. The V gene lost 3 bases and the J gene lost 6 bases, with 15 bases spanning the gap. The CDR3 is made up of 14 amino acids. The CDR3 bases are TGTGCCAGCAGCTCCCGACTAGTTACACAGACCCAGTACTTC. This gives the protein CASSSRLVTQTQYF.

The chain joins TRBV12-5 to TRBJ2-3, with 13 bases aligning to TRBD2. V dropped 3 bases and J dropped 10; count of bases not matched to a gene: 10. The germline gives CDR1 LGHNT, CDR2 FRNRAP. The CDR3 contains 16 residues. The CDR3 here is CASGFGGLAGHNAQYF. CDR3 nucleotides: TGTGCTAGTGGTTTCGGGGGACTAGCGGGGCACAATGCGCAGTATTTT. Variable domain in full (rest from reference TRBV12-5 and TRBJ2-3): DARVTQTPRHKVTEMGQEVTMRCQPILGHNTVFWYRQTMMQGLELLAYFRNRAPLDDSGMPKDRFSAEMPDATLATLKIQPSEPRDSAVYFCASGFGGLAGHNAQYFGPGTRLTVL.

The chain is built from TRBV7-8 and TRBJ1-2; a weak D match, TRBD1 (5 bases). Looked up from germline, CDR1 is SGHVS and CDR2 is FQNEAQ. The CDR3 has 20 amino acids. V lost 2 bases and J 7 bases, leaving 32 bases between the germline ends. The CDR3 sequence: CASSLFGRTMGRGSLGGYTF. The CDR3, as DNA: TGTGCCAGCAGCTTATTCGGCCGTACGATGGGGCGGGGTTCCTTGGGTGGCTACACCTTC. The whole variable domain, remainder taken from reference TRBV7-8 and TRBJ1-2, is GAGVSQSPRYKVAKRGQDVALRCDPISGHVSLFWYQQALGQGPEFLTYFQNEAQLDKSGLPSDRFFAERPEGSVSTLKIQRTQQEDSAVYLCASSLFGRTMGRGSLGGYTFGSGTRLTVV.

The CDR3 sequence is CASSHRRQNNQDTQYF. The CDR3 bases are TGTGCCAGCAGCCATCGACGACAGAACAACCAAGATACGCAGTATTTT. This chain connects TRBV21-1 to TRBJ2-3; the DNA was not used to check the table's D call, TRBD1. TRBV21-1 has pseudogene status. The CDR3 spans 16 residues.

The chain employs TRBV11-3 and TRBJ1-1; TRBD1 might be the D (5 bases). The CDR3 length is 14 residues. Germline values: CDR1 SGHNT, CDR2 YENEEA. Trimming cost V 3 bases and J 4 bases, with 12 bases left between them. In nucleotides, the CDR3 is TGTGCCAGCAGCTTTCGGGGGGGGAGCACTGAAGCTTTCTTT. Translated: CASSFRGGSTEAFF.

The chain joins TRBV5-1 to TRBJ2-7; 11 bases align to TRBD1. CDR1 is SGHRS, CDR2 YFSETQ, per germline. V lost 6 bases, J lost 5 bases, and 13 bases stayed unmatched. The CDR3 runs to 16 residues. The CDR3 nucleotides read TGCGCCAGCACCCCGGTCTCGGGACAGGGGGGCCACGAGCAGTACTTC. Its protein is CASTPVSGQGGHEQYF.

The rearrangement joins TRBV11-2 to TRBJ2-1; TRBD1 agrees at 8 bases. The CDR3 is 14 residues long. V dropped 2 bases and J dropped 7; count of bases not matched to a gene: 4. Looked up from germline, CDR1 is SGHAT and CDR2 is FQNNGV. The CDR3 loop reads CASSLQGAGNEQFF. The CDR3 DNA sequence: TGTGCCAGCAGCTTACAGGGGGCGGGGAATGAGCAGTTCTTC.

The chain employs TRBV27 and TRBJ1-5; D unclear. CDR1 and CDR2 (germline): MNHEY, SMNVEV (reference sequence). The CDR3 totals 13 residues. Between the trimmed V and J ends, which lost 3 bases and 4 bases, there was a span of 7 bases. The CDR3 here is CASSFGRNQPQHF. In nucleotides, the CDR3 is TGTGCCAGCAGTTTCGGCAGGAATCAGCCCCAGCATTTT.

The chain uses TRBV7-3 and TRBJ1-1; D may be TRBD1 (5 bases). V was trimmed by 2 bases and J by 3 bases, leaving 22 bases between them. The CDR3 consists of 18 residues. Germline V lookup: CDR1 SGHTA, CDR2 FQGTGA. CDR3 region: CASSLRGPGGGKDTEAFF. The CDR3, as DNA: TGTGCCAGCAGCTTACGAGGCCCCGGGGGGGGGAAGGACACTGAAGCTTTCTTT.

This sequence joins TRBV5-1 and TRBJ2-1; 8 bases are a match to TRBD2. The CDR3 loop spans 17 amino acids. Germline loops: CDR1 SGHRS, CDR2 YFSETQ. After removal of 0 bases from V and 0 bases from J, the junction contained 5 bases not matched to a gene. CDR3 sequence reads: CASSLGVAGSSYNEQFF. The DNA for the CDR3 is TGCGCCAGCAGCTTGGGGGTAGCGGGAAGCTCCTACAATGAGCAGTTCTTC.

This chain connects TRBV14 to TRBJ1-6; TRBD1 agrees at 10 bases. In germline, CDR1 is SGHDN, CDR2 FVKESK. The trim removed 2 bases at V and 14 bases at J, leaving 18 bases unmatched. The CDR3 length is 18 residues. CDR3 sequence (DNA): TGTGCCAGCAGCCAACTTGGGGGACAGGGGCCCACGAGGGCTACCCTCCACTTT. Translating gives CASSQLGGQGPTRATLHF.

The V and J genes are TRBV7-2 and TRBJ1-2; D ambiguous. The germline V gene has CDR1 SGHTA and CDR2 FQGNSA. The CDR3 length is 12 residues. The germline V and J ends were trimmed by 5 bases and 6 bases, with 10 bases remaining between them. Written as DNA, the CDR3 is TGTGCCAGCAGCCCCGCCAGGCATGGCTACACCTTC. The encoded protein is CASSPARHGYTF. The full variable domain, in which reference TRBV7-2 and TRBJ1-2 provide the parts outside the CDR3, is GAGVSQSPSNKVTEKGKDVELRCDPISGHTALYWYRQSLGQGLEFLIYFQGNSAPDKSGLPSDRFSAERTGGSVSTLTIQRTQQEDSAVYLCASSPARHGYTFGSGTRLTVV.

The V call is TRBV28, the J call TRBJ1-1; D is possibly TRBD1 (6 bases). V lost 6 bases, J lost 5 bases, and 13 bases lay in between. Germline V gives CDR1 MDHEN, CDR2 SYDVKM. This CDR3 spans 13 amino acids. CDR3 DNA sequence: TGTGCCAGCAGCCGGGAGGGGGGAACTGAAGCTTTCTTT. It encodes CASSREGGTEAFF.

The chain is built from TRBV4-3 and TRBJ1-5, with D perhaps matching TRBD1 (6 bases). This CDR3 is 15 amino acids long. Germline V CDR1 and CDR2: LGHNA, YSLEER. Trimming took 0 bases from V and 3 from J, leaving 9 bases between them. The chain's CDR3 is CASSQDNRANQPQHF. The CDR3 coding sequence is TGCGCCAGCAGCCAAGATAACAGGGCCAATCAGCCCCAGCATTTT.

V usage is TRBV5-1 and J usage is TRBJ2-4; D is ambiguous. The CDR3 is 15 residues long. V lost 0 bases and J lost 0, with 7 bases in between. The germline V gene encodes CDR1 SGHRS and CDR2 YFSETQ. The CDR3 DNA sequence: TGCGCCAGCAGCTTGGATAGTCTAGCCAAAAACATTCAGTACTTC. It encodes CASSLDSLAKNIQYF.

The sample holds one count of this clone. The J gene is TRBJ2-2, the V gene TRBV28, with 7 bases matching TRBD1. V was pared by 5 bases and J by 3 bases, with 9 bases of the junction left unmatched. Per the germline V gene, CDR1 is MDHEN and CDR2 is SYDVKM. The CDR3 is 16 residues long. In DNA form, the CDR3 reads TGTGCCAGCAGTCCCCCGGGGCAGGGGGACACCGGGGAGCTGTTTTTT. Translated: CASSPPGQGDTGELFF.

About this clone itself: This CDR3 is also generated by other DNA sequences in the sample. The V and J genes are TRBV7-8 and TRBJ1-5; no clear D gene. The CDR3 has 13 amino acids. The germline gives CDR1 SGHVS, CDR2 FQNEAQ. V gave up 3 bases and J gave up 4 bases, with 7 bases separating them. CDR3 loop: CASSFRGNQPQHF. For the CDR3, the DNA is TGTGCCAGCAGCTTTCGAGGAAATCAGCCCCAGCATTTT.

CDR3 coding DNA: TGCGCCAGCAGCCAAGATTTGATGGCGAGCGGGGGACACAACACAGATACGCAGTATTTT. This codes for CASSQDLMASGGHNTDTQYF. This sequence joins TRBV4-3 and TRBJ2-3; 8 bases line up with TRBD2. The V gene's germline CDR1 is LGHNA and CDR2 YSLEER. Unmatched junction bases numbered 16, after V lost 0 bases and J lost 2 bases. CDR3 length: 20 amino acids.

The chain links TRBV11-3 to TRBJ2-1; TRBD2 matches at 7 bases. Looked up from germline, CDR1 is SGHNT and CDR2 is YENEEA. With V trimmed by 2 bases and J by 5 bases, 6 bases remained unmatched. CDR3 length: 15 residues. CDR3 amino acids: CASSLRASGNNEQFF. The CDR3 DNA sequence: TGTGCCAGCAGCTTAAGGGCTAGCGGAAACAATGAGCAGTTCTTC.

The V gene is TRBV7-6, the J gene TRBJ1-4; 8 bases are a match to TRBD1. Germline V gene data show CDR1 as SGHVS and CDR2 as FNYEAQ. The CDR3 runs 13 residues. V shed 5 bases, J shed 6 bases, and the junction held 2 bases outside the gene matches. CDR3 residues: CASSTQGDEKLFF. The CDR3 DNA reads as TGTGCCAGCAGCACACAGGGGGATGAAAAACTGTTTTTT.

Notes on this clone: The junction departs from the called germline gene at one end, perhaps through a read error. This chain links TRBV6-6 with TRBJ2-1; 13 nucleotides line up with TRBD2. The germline CDR1 and CDR2 sequences are MNHNY and SVGAGI (reference sequence). The CDR3 is 16 amino acids. The CDR3 region is CASSYQTSGGANEQFF. CDR3 sequence (DNA): TGTGCCAGTAGTTACCAAACTAGCGGGGGGGCAAATGAGCAGTTCTTC.